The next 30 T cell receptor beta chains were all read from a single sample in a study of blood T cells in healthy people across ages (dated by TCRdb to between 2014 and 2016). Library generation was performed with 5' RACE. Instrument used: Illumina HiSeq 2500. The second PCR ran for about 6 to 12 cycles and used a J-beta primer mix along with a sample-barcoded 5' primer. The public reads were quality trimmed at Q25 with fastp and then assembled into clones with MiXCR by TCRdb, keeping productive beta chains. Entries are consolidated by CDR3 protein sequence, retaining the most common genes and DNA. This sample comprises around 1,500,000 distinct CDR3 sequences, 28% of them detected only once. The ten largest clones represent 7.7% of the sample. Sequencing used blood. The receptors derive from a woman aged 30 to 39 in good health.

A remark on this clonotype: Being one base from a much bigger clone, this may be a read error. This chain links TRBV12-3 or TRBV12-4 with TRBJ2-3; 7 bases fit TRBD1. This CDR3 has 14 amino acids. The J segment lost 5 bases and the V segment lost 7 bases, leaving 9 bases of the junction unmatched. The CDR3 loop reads CASIRTGAGDTQYF. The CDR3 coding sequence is TGTGCCAGCATACGAACAGGGGCAGGAGATACGCAGTATTTT.

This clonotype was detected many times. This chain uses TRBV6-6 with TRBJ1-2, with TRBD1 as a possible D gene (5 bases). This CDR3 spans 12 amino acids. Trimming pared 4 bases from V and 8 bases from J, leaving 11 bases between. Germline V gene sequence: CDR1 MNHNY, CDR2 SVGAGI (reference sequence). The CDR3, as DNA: TGTGCCAGCAGTTCCGGGGGGGAAGGCTACACCTTC. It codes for CASSSGGEGYTF.

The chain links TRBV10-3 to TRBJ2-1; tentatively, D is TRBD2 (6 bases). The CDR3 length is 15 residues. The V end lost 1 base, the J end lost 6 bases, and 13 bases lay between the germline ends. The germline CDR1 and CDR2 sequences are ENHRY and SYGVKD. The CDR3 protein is CAISEWRAQGNEQFF. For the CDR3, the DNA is TGTGCCATCAGTGAGTGGAGGGCGCAGGGCAATGAGCAGTTCTTC.

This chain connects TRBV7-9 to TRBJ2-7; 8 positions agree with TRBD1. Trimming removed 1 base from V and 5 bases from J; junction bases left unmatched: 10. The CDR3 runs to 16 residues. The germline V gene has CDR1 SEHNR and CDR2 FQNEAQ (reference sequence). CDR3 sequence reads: CASSLVRTGSRNEQYF. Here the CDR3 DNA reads TGTGCCAGCAGCTTAGTGAGGACAGGGAGTAGGAACGAGCAGTACTTC. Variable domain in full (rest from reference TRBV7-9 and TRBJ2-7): DTGVSQNPRHKITKRGQNVTFRCDPISEHNRLYWYRQTLGQGPEFLTYFQNEAQLEKSRLLSDRFSAERPKGSFSTLEIQRTEQGDSAMYLCASSLVRTGSRNEQYFGPGTRLTVT.

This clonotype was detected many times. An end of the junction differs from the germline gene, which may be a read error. CDR3 DNA sequence: TGTGCCAGCAGCTTGGGGGATCTCACAGATACGCAGTATTTT. Its protein is CASSLGDLTDTQYF. The chain uses TRBV5-1 and TRBJ2-3; D is possibly TRBD1 or TRBD2 (5 bases each). The CDR3 spans 14 residues. The germline V gene has CDR1 SGHRS and CDR2 YFSETQ.

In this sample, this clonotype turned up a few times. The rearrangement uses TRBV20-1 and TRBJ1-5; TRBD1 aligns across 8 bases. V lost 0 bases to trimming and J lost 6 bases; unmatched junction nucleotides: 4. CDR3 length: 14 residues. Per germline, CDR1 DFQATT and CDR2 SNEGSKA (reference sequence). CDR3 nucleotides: TGCAGTGCTAGAGACCGGACAGGGCCTCAGCCCCAGCATTTT. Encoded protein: CSARDRTGPQPQHF.

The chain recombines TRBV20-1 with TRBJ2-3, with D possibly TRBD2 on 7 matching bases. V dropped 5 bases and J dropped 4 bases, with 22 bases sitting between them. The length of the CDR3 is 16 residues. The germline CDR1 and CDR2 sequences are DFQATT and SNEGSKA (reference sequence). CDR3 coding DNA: TGCAGTGCTCGACCGTTGGGGGCGGGAGAGGCAGATACGCAGTATTTT. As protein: CSARPLGAGEADTQYF.

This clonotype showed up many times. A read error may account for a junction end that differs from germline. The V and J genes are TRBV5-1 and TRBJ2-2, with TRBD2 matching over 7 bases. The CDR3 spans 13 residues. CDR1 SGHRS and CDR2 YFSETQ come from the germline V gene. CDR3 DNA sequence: TGTGCCAGCAGCCGGGGGGACACCGGGGAGCTGTTTTTT. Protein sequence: CASSRGDTGELFF.

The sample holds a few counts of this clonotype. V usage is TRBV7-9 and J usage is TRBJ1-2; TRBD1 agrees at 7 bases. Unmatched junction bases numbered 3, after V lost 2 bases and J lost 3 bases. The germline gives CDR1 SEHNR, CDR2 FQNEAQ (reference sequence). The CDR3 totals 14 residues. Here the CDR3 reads CASSLRQGHYGYTF. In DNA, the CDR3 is TGTGCCAGCAGCTTACGACAGGGCCACTATGGCTACACCTTC.

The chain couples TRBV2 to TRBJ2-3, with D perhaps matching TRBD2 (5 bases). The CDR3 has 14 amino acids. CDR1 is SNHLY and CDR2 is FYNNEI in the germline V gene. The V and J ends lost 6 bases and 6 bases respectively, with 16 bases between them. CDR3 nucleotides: TGTGCCAGCAGGGACGTACGGGGTTCGGATACGCAGTATTTT. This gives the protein CASRDVRGSDTQYF.

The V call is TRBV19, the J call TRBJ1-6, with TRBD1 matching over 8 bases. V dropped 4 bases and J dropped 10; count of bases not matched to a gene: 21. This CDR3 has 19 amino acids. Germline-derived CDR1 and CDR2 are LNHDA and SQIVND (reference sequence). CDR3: CASSNSGGQGDIAYSPLHF. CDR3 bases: TGTGCCAGTAGTAACTCGGGAGGACAGGGAGATATTGCCTACTCACCCCTCCACTTT.

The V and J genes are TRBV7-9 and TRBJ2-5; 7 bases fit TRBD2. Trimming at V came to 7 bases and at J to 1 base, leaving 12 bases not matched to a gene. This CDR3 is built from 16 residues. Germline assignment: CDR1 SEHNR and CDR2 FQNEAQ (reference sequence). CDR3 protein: CASTLWASGSQETQYF. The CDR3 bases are TGTGCCAGCACCCTGTGGGCTAGCGGATCCCAAGAGACCCAGTACTTC.

The CDR3 DNA reads TGTGCCAGCAGCTTGGGACTCGGGGGACGGGGTACTACAGATACGCAGTATTTT. This translates into CASSLGLGGRGTTDTQYF. The chain is built from TRBV7-9 and TRBJ2-3; TRBD2 might be the D (6 bases). Trimming removed 3 bases from V and 3 bases from J, with 22 bases in between. This CDR3 has 18 amino acids. In germline, CDR1 is SEHNR, CDR2 FQNEAQ (reference sequence).

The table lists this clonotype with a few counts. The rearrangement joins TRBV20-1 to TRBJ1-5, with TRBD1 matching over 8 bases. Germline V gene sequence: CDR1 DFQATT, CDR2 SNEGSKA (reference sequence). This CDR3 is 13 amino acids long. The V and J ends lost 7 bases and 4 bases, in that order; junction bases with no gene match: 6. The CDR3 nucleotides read TGCAGTGTTCCCAGGGGGCCGAATCAGCCCCAGCATTTT. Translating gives CSVPRGPNQPQHF.

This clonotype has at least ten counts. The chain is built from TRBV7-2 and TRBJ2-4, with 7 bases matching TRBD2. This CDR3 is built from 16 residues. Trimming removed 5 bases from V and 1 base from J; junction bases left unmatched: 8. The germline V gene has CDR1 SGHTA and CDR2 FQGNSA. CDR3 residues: CASSPRGGGAKNIQYF. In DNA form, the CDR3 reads TGTGCCAGCAGCCCCCGCGGGGGAGGTGCCAAAAACATTCAGTACTTC.

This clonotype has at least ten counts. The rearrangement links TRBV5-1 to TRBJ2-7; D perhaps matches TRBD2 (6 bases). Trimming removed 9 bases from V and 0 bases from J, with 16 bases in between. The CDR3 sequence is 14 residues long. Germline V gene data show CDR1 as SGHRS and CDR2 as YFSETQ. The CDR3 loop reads CANWGGETSYEQYF. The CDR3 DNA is TGCGCCAACTGGGGCGGGGAGACCTCCTACGAGCAGTACTTC.

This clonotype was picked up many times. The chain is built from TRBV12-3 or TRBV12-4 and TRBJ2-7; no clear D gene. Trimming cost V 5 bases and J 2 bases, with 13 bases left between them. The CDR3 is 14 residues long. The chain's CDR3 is CASSPPVFPYEQYF. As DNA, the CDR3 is TGTGCCAGCAGTCCCCCCGTTTTTCCCTACGAGCAGTACTTC.

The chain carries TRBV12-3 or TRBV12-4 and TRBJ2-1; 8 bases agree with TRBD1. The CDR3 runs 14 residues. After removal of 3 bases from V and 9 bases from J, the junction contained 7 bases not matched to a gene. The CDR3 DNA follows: TGTGCCAGCAGTTTTCGACAGGGGTGGGGTGAGCAGTTCTTC. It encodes CASSFRQGWGEQFF.

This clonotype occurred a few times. The CDR3 spells CASSLEPGHQPQHF. The DNA for the CDR3 is TGCGCCAGCAGCTTGGAGCCAGGACACCAGCCCCAGCATTTT. The chain links TRBV5-1 to TRBJ1-5, with a possible D match to TRBD1 (5 bases). This CDR3 comprises 14 residues. V lost 0 bases to trimming and J lost 7 bases, with 11 bases between them. Germline CDR1 reads SGHRS; CDR2 reads YFSETQ.

CDR3 DNA: TGTGCCAGCAGGGCACTAGCGGGCACCGGGGAGCTGTTTTTT. This translates into CASRALAGTGELFF. The chain joins TRBV2 to TRBJ2-2; 9 bases line up with TRBD2. This CDR3 has 14 amino acids. V shed 6 bases and J 4 bases; nucleotides not matched to a gene: 3. The germline CDR1 and CDR2 sequences are SNHLY and FYNNEI.

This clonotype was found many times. The CDR3: CASSPSPGSGSYNEQFF. The CDR3 nucleotides read TGCGCCAGCAGCCCATCCCCCGGGAGCGGTTCCTACAATGAGCAGTTCTTC. This rearrangement joins TRBV4-3 to TRBJ2-1, with D possibly matching TRBD2 (6 bases). The CDR3 spans 17 residues. V was shortened by 4 bases and J by 1 base, with 17 bases between the two germline ends. CDR1 is LGHNA and CDR2 is YSLEER in the germline V gene.

The CDR3 loop is CASSTRRDEQYF. DNA for the CDR3: TGTGCCAGCAGCACCAGGAGGGACGAGCAGTACTTC. The chain couples TRBV7-8 to TRBJ2-7; D is possibly TRBD2 (6 bases). The CDR3 spans 12 residues. Per the germline V gene, CDR1 is SGHVS and CDR2 is FQNEAQ. V was trimmed by 5 bases and J by 5 bases, leaving 10 bases between them. Complete variable domain (other parts from reference TRBV7-8 and TRBJ2-7): GAGVSQSPRYKVAKRGQDVALRCDPISGHVSLFWYQQALGQGPEFLTYFQNEAQLDKSGLPSDRFFAERPEGSVSTLKIQRTQQEDSAVYLCASSTRRDEQYFGPGTRLTVT.

The CDR3 DNA sequence: TGCGCCAGCAGCCAAGAAGACGGCAAGAATTCACCCCTCCACTTT. Protein product: CASSQEDGKNSPLHF. This chain joins TRBV4-1 and TRBJ1-6; no reliable D call. V was cut by 0 bases and J by 7 bases, with 10 bases left in between. CDR3 length: 15 amino acids. Looked up from germline, CDR1 is MGHRA and CDR2 is YSYEKL.

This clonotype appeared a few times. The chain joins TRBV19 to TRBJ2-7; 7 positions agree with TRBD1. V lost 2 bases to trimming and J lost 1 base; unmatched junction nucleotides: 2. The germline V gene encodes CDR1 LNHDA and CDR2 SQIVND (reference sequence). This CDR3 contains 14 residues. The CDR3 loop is CASSINRGSYEQYF. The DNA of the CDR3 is TGTGCCAGTAGTATAAACAGGGGATCCTACGAGCAGTACTTC.

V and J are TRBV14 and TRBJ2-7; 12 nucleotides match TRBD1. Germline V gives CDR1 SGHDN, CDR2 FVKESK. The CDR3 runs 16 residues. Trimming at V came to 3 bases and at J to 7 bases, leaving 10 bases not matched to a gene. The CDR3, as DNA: TGTGCCAGCAGCCATACCGGGACAGGGGGCCGGGATGAGCAGTACTTC. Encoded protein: CASSHTGTGGRDEQYF.

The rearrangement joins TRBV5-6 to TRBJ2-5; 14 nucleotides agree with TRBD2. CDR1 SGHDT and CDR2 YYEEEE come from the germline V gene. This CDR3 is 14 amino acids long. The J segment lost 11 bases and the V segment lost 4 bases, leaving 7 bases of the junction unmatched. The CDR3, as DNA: TGTGCCAGCAGCGTGACTAGCGGGAGGGTTGAGCAGTACTTC. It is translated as CASSVTSGRVEQYF.

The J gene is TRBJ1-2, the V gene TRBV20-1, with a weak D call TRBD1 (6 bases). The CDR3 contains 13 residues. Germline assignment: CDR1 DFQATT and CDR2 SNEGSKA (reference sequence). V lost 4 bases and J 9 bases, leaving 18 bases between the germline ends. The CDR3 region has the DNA TGCAGTGCTAAAGCATCCCGGGGGCATCGCTACACCTTC. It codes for CSAKASRGHRYTF.

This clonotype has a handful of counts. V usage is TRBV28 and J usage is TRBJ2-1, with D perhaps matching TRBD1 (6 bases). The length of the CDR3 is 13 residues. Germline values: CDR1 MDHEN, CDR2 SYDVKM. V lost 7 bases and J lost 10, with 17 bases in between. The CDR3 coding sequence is TGTGCCAGCACCCGGGACATCTCCTACGAGCAGTTCTTC. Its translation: CASTRDISYEQFF.

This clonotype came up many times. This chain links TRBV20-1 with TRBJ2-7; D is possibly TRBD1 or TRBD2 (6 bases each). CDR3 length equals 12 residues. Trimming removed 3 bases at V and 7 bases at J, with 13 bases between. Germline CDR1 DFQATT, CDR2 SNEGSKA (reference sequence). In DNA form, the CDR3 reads TGCAGTGCTAGTTCGGGGGCGGGGGAGCAGTACTTC. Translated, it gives CSASSGAGEQYF.

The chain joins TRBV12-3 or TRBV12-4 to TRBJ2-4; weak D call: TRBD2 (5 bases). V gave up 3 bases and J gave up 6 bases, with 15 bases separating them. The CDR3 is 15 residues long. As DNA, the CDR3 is TGTGCCAGCAGTTTCTTGGGCGAGGGTACAAACATTCAGTACTTC. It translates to CASSFLGEGTNIQYF.